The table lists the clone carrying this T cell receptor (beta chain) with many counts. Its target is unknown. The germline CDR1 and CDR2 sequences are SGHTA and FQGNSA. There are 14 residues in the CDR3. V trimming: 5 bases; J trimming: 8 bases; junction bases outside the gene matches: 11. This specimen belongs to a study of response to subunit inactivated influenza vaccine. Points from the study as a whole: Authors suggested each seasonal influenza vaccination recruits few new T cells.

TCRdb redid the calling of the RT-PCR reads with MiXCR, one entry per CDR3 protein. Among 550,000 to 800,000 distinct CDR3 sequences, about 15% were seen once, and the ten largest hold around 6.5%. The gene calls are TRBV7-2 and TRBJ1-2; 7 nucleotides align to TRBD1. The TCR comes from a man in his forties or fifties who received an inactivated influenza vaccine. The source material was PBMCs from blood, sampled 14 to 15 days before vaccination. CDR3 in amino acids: CASSPAGRGYGYTF. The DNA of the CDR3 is TGTGCCAGCAGCCCCGCCGGCAGGGGGTACGGCTACACCTTC.